This T cell receptor (beta chain) was sequenced for a study of blood T cell repertoires in COVID-19. Cohorts were based on clinical histories the participants reported. Clones were sequenced by immunoSEQ multiplex PCR, and TCRdb holds only the in-frame ones, with some missing. The sample has 200,000 to 250,000 clones; roughly 90% are singletons. The ends lost 0 bases at V and 9 bases at J; junction bases unmatched: 17. Germline CDR1 reads SGDLS; CDR2 reads YYNGEE. The CDR3 is made up of 19 amino acids. V gene TRBV9 combines with J gene TRBJ2-1; 11 nucleotides line up with TRBD2. Input material: PBMCs or T cells enriched from blood (not recorded which). This clonotype was sampled from a woman in her 50s in a cohort exposed to, infected with or recovered from COVID-19 (not recorded which). CDR3 DNA: TGTGCCAGCAGCGTAGTAAGTCTAGCGGGGGGCGGATTTGTCGGTGAGCAGTTCTTC. Residues: CASSVVSLAGGGFVGEQFF.